This T cell receptor (beta chain) was sequenced for a study of T-cell reconstitution after alpha-beta-depleted transplantation in children. General study results and limits: Newly generated T cells supplied most T-cell counts and diversity one year post-transplant. In some patients, recipient T cells and intrathymic progenitors surviving conditioning explained high day-60 diversity. The origin of alpha-beta T cells about two months after transplant was reportedly several hundred expanded graft clones.

Per germline, CDR1 SGHAT and CDR2 FQNNGV. Deletions cut 1 base from V and 2 bases from J, with 21 bases between. The CDR3 contains 18 residues. Researchers prepared the TCRbeta library using unique molecular identifiers, the study reports. From the PCR reads, TCRdb called clonotypes with MiXCR, one entry per CDR3 protein. Of 800,000 to 1,000,000 distinct CDR3 sequences in the sample, about 29% were seen once. This clonotype was observed many times. Its target is not known. Sequences were derived from PBMCs, mostly from graft donor cells, sampled 360 days after TCRalphabeta/CD19-depleted stem cell transplant. This receptor was obtained from a boy in the first two years of life who had a stem cell transplant for SCID, so the T cells may come from the graft donor. The chain has TRBV11-2 and TRBJ2-7; perhaps TRBD1 as D (6 bases). CDR3 sequence reads: CASSLGPGQGRHPYEQYF. CDR3 nucleotides: TGTGCCAGCAGCTTAGGCCCAGGTCAGGGGCGACATCCCTACGAGCAGTACTTC.